These 20 T cell receptor beta chains were all obtained from the same sample, sequenced in a study of blood T cell repertoires in COVID-19. Here immunoSEQ multiplex PCR was the method, and the copy in TCRdb shows in-frame clones only, minus some. The repertoire consists of about 79,000 clones, with about 89% occurring once and the leading ten covering approximately 13%. The source material was peripheral blood. Receptor source: a man between 65 and 85 years old with active or convalescent COVID-19.

In this sample, this clone turned up once. The CDR3 nucleotides read TGTGCCAGCAGCCAAGCATCCGGGACAGGGGTACGCGAGCAGTACTTC. Protein: CASSQASGTGVREQYF. The rearrangement uses TRBV4-2 and TRBJ2-7, with 10 bases identical to TRBD1. Germline V CDR1 and CDR2: LGHNA, YNFKEQ. V dropped 1 base and J dropped 6; count of bases not matched to a gene: 9. This CDR3 has 16 amino acids.

V is TRBV29-1 and J is TRBJ1-1, with 9 bases identical to TRBD1. This CDR3 has 13 residues. CDR1 SQVTM and CDR2 ANQGSEA come from the germline V gene. V lost 7 bases and J lost 4; bases outside the gene matches: 7. This chain's CDR3 is CSGGDRVSTEAFF. In nucleotides, the CDR3 is TGCAGCGGAGGGGACAGGGTAAGCACTGAAGCTTTCTTT.

This chain links TRBV28 with TRBJ2-7, with D perhaps TRBD2 (6 bases). This CDR3 has 14 residues. Germline values: CDR1 MDHEN, CDR2 SYDVKM. V was clipped by 6 bases and J by 2 bases, with 14 bases between them. CDR3 sequence reads: CASRAGRGAYEQYF. Written as DNA, the CDR3 is TGTGCCAGCAGGGCCGGGCGGGGTGCCTACGAGCAGTACTTC.

DNA for the CDR3: TGTGCCAGTTACTCTGGAAACACCATATATTTT. Protein sequence: CASYSGNTIYF. J is TRBJ1-3 and V is TRBV6-6; D unresolved. This CDR3 contains 11 residues. From germline, CDR1 is MNHNY and CDR2 SVGAGI (reference sequence). V lost 9 bases and J lost 0, with 3 bases in between.

The genes are TRBV19 and TRBJ1-5; unclear D gene. The CDR3 contains 13 residues. The V gene's germline CDR1 is LNHDA and CDR2 SQIVND (reference sequence). With 4 bases removed from V and 6 bases from J, the gap between germline ends came to 10 bases. The CDR3 here is CASSTQAVQPQHF. The CDR3 region has the DNA TGTGCCAGTAGTACTCAAGCGGTTCAGCCCCAGCATTTT.

The rearrangement links TRBV14 to TRBJ1-2; 7 bases are shared with TRBD1. The J segment lost 8 bases and the V segment lost 3 bases, leaving 12 bases of the junction unmatched. The CDR3 consists of 15 residues. The germline V gene encodes CDR1 SGHDN and CDR2 FVKESK. The CDR3 DNA reads TGTGCCAGCAGCCAGGCTAGAGGAGGGGGCAAAGGCTACACCTTC. It codes for CASSQARGGGKGYTF.

The rearrangement links TRBV28 to TRBJ1-4; D is perhaps TRBD1 (5 bases). The V end was cut by 10 bases, the J end by 8 bases, with 17 bases between. Germline V lookup: CDR1 MDHEN, CDR2 SYDVKM. The CDR3 spans 13 residues. DNA for the CDR3: TGTGCCACCGACAGACTTATTGGCGAAAAACTGTTTTTT. Translating gives CATDRLIGEKLFF.

The V and J genes are TRBV6-4 and TRBJ2-1; 9 bases agree with TRBD2. The trim removed 5 bases at V and 3 bases at J, leaving 8 bases unmatched. Germline V gene lookup returns CDR1 MRHNA and CDR2 SNTAGT. This CDR3 spans 16 amino acids. CDR3 nucleotides: TGTGCCAGCAGTTACCATAGCGGGAGCGTCTACAATGAGCAGTTCTTC. This translates into CASSYHSGSVYNEQFF.

V is TRBV24-1 and J is TRBJ2-1; D gene ambiguous. Germline CDR1 reads KGHDR; CDR2 reads SFDVKD. This CDR3 spans 17 amino acids. V was clipped by 2 bases and J by 5 bases, with 18 bases between them. In nucleotides, the CDR3 is TGTGCCACCAGTGATTCTATTTCAAACCCAACCCACAATGAGCAGTTCTTC. It codes for CATSDSISNPTHNEQFF.

The chain couples TRBV5-4 to TRBJ2-7; perhaps TRBD1 as D (6 bases). The V gene lost 4 bases and the J gene lost 4 bases, with 9 bases spanning the gap. Germline CDR1 reads SGHNT; CDR2 reads YYREEE (reference sequence). CDR3 length equals 12 residues. The CDR3 spells CASSGTGYEQYF. The CDR3 nucleotides are TGTGCCAGCAGCGGAACAGGGTACGAGCAGTACTTC.

The chain is built from TRBV28 and TRBJ1-2, with TRBD1 matching 9 bases. Germline-derived CDR1 and CDR2 are MDHEN and SYDVKM. V shed 8 bases and J 8 bases; nucleotides not matched to a gene: 6. The CDR3 contains 12 residues. The CDR3 sequence: CASVTGGQGYTF. Here the CDR3 DNA reads TGTGCCAGCGTGACAGGGGGTCAGGGCTACACCTTC.

The chain recombines TRBV7-3 with TRBJ2-6, with D uncertain. The length of the CDR3 is 15 residues. Looked up from germline, CDR1 is SGHTA and CDR2 is FQGTGA. V dropped 0 bases and J dropped 1 base, with 4 bases sitting between them. CDR3: CASSLTRSGANVLTF. CDR3 DNA sequence: TGTGCCAGCAGCTTAACGAGGTCTGGGGCCAACGTCCTGACTTTC.

The chain employs TRBV7-9 and TRBJ2-7; 8 bases align to TRBD2. Germline V gives CDR1 SEHNR, CDR2 FQNEAQ (reference sequence). J gave up 5 bases and V 0 bases, and 6 bases lay outside the gene matches. The CDR3 has 15 residues. The CDR3 protein is CASSLAASGRDEQYF. The CDR3 region has the DNA TGTGCCAGCAGCTTAGCGGCTAGCGGGCGGGACGAGCAGTACTTC. Full variable domain (rest looked up from reference TRBV7-9 and TRBJ2-7): DTGVSQNPRHKITKRGQNVTFRCDPISEHNRLYWYRQTLGQGPEFLTYFQNEAQLEKSRLLSDRFSAERPKGSFSTLEIQRTEQGDSAMYLCASSLAASGRDEQYFGPGTRLTVT.

The chain couples TRBV3-1 (or the pseudogene TRBV3-2) to TRBJ2-1; 10 positions agree with TRBD2. The CDR3 is 14 residues long. Unmatched junction bases numbered 5, after V lost 5 bases and J lost 7 bases. Looked up from germline, CDR1 is LGHDT and CDR2 is YNNKEL (reference sequence). In DNA form, the CDR3 reads TGTGCCAGCAGCTTTCCGGGACTAGCGAATGAGCAGTTCTTC. It is translated as CASSFPGLANEQFF.

The chain uses TRBV5-6 and TRBJ1-5, with D hard to call. V was trimmed by 4 bases and J by 3 bases, leaving 17 bases between them. The CDR3 runs to 16 residues. Per the germline V gene, CDR1 is SGHDT and CDR2 is YYEEEE. The DNA of the CDR3 is TGTGCCAGCAGCCATGGGGAGCGGGAGGTCAATCAGCCCCAGCATTTT. It encodes CASSHGEREVNQPQHF.

This chain joins TRBV7-3 and TRBJ2-1, with D possibly matching TRBD2 (6 bases). Trimming left V 4 bases short and J 6 bases short, with 10 bases between. The germline CDR1 and CDR2 sequences are SGHTA and FQGTGA. The CDR3 is 13 amino acids. CDR3 amino acids: CASSSTRFNEQFF. In DNA form, the CDR3 reads TGTGCCAGCAGCTCGACTAGGTTCAATGAGCAGTTCTTC.

The rearrangement joins TRBV5-4 to TRBJ1-2, with 7 bases identical to TRBD1. CDR1 and CDR2 from the germline V gene are SGHNT and YYREEE (reference sequence). The V gene end was trimmed by 4 bases and the J gene end by 4 bases; junction bases not matched to a gene: 4. The CDR3 sequence is 13 residues long. The CDR3 region has the DNA TGTGCCAGCAGCATTTCAGGGGGCTATGGCTACACCTTC. Its translation: CASSISGGYGYTF.

The rearrangement uses TRBV5-1 and TRBJ1-1, with D possibly TRBD1 on 5 matching bases. Germline V gene lookup returns CDR1 SGHRS and CDR2 YFSETQ. The CDR3 is made up of 13 amino acids. V was pared by 4 bases and J by 4 bases, with 11 bases between. The CDR3: CASSNRGGTEAFF. DNA for the CDR3: TGCGCCAGCAGCAACCGCGGGGGCACTGAAGCTTTCTTT. Looking up the rest from reference TRBV5-1 and TRBJ1-1 gives the full variable domain: KAGVTQTPRYLIKTRGQQVTLSCSPISGHRSVSWYQQTPGQGLQFLFEYFSETQRNKGNFPGRFSGRQFSNSRSEMNVSTLELGDSALYLCASSNRGGTEAFFGQGTRLTVV.

The rearrangement uses TRBV16 and TRBJ1-5, with no clear D. The length of the CDR3 is 13 residues. Between the trimmed V and J ends, which lost 4 bases and 3 bases, there was a span of 7 bases. Germline V gives CDR1 KGHSY, CDR2 FQNENV. The CDR3 reads CASSPGNNQPQHF. CDR3 nucleotide sequence: TGTGCCAGCAGCCCGGGGAACAATCAGCCCCAGCATTTT.

V is TRBV3-1 (or the pseudogene TRBV3-2) and J is TRBJ1-1; 7 bases fit TRBD1. CDR3 length: 15 amino acids. Germline CDR1 reads LGHDT; CDR2 reads YNNKEL (reference sequence). V lost 3 bases, J lost 6 bases, and 10 bases stayed unmatched. CDR3 in amino acids: CASSHDDRAYPEAFF. CDR3 DNA sequence: TGTGCCAGCAGCCATGACGACAGGGCATACCCTGAAGCTTTCTTT.